A single sample gave rise to the 4 T cell receptor beta chains below, sequenced in a study of T cells in Graves' hyperthyroidism and ophthalmopathy. Researchers took RNA transcripts and amplified the TCR beta CDR3 regions from them. Carried out on the TCR CDR3, a first-round RT-PCR used the HTBI primer set. TCRdb fed the multiplex PCR reads into MiXCR, producing one record per CDR3 protein. This sample has about 560,000 distinct CDR3 sequences; over 15% occur once, and the top ten carry 15% to 20%. What was sequenced was blood. These TCRs come from a woman under 30 with Graves' hyperthyroidism.

This clonotype was recorded at least ten times. V is TRBV5-1 and J is TRBJ1-2; 9 nucleotides agree with TRBD1. The germline V gene encodes CDR1 SGHRS and CDR2 YFSETQ. The CDR3 is 14 residues long. After removal of 4 bases from V and 4 bases from J, the junction contained 5 bases not matched to a gene. This CDR3 reads CASSRETGGYGYTF. CDR3 DNA sequence: TGCGCCAGCAGCAGAGAGACAGGGGGCTATGGCTACACCTTC.

In this sample, this clonotype turned up many times. V is TRBV6-1 and J is TRBJ2-5, with 9 positions matching TRBD2. The trim removed 4 bases at V and 0 bases at J, leaving 9 bases unmatched. The CDR3 consists of 17 residues. The V gene's germline CDR1 is MNHNS and CDR2 SASEGT. Here the CDR3 reads CASSASVAGGNQETQYF. As DNA, the CDR3 is TGTGCCAGCAGTGCCTCCGTCGCGGGGGGGAACCAAGAGACCCAGTACTTC.

This clonotype was observed a few times. The chain links TRBV7-9 to TRBJ2-1; TRBD2 agrees at 14 bases. Germline CDR1 SEHNR, CDR2 FQNEAQ (reference sequence). The CDR3 runs 19 residues. Losses at the gene ends were 1 base for V and 0 bases for J; bases not matched to a gene: 5. CDR3 sequence reads: CASSLGTSGRLLSYNEQFF. DNA of the CDR3: TGTGCCAGCAGCTTAGGGACTAGCGGGAGGCTCCTCTCCTACAATGAGCAGTTCTTC.

With respect to this clonotype: A much larger clone sits a single nucleotide away, making a read error possible. The chain is built from TRBV11-2 and TRBJ2-5; TRBD2 matches 12 bases. The V gene end was trimmed by 9 bases and the J gene end by 12 bases; junction bases not matched to a gene: 17. This CDR3 comprises 15 residues. Germline V lookup: CDR1 SGHAT, CDR2 FQNNGV. DNA for the CDR3: TGTGCCAGGAGTAGCGCCGGGACTAGCGGGTCCAAAGAGTACTTC. It specifies CARSSAGTSGSKEYF.